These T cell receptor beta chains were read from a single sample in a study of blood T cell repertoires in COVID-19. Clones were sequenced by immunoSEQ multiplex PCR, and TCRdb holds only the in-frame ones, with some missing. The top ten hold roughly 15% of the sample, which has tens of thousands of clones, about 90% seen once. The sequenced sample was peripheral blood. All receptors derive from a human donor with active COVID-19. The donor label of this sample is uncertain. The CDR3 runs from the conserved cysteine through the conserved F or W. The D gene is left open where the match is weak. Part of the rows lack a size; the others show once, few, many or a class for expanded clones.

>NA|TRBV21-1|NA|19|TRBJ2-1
TGTGCCAGCAGCAAAGGAGGGGCTAGCGGGGGGGCCCAGTACAATGAGCAGTTCTTC
CASSKGGASGGAQYNEQFF
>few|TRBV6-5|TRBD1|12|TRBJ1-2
TGTGCCAGCAGGTCTACAGGGGTTGGCTACACCTTC
CASRSTGVGYTF
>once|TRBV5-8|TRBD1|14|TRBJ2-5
TGTGCCAGCAGCTTTACAGGGGCCCAAGAGACCCAGTACTTC
CASSFTGAQETQYF
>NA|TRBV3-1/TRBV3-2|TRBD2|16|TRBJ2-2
TGTGCCAGCAGCCCTGGGGCGGGGGACCACACCGGGGAGCTGTTTTTT
CASSPGAGDHTGELFF
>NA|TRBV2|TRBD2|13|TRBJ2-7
TGTGCGGCGCGCGGGGAGGGATCCTACGAGCAGTACTTC
CAARGEGSYEQYF
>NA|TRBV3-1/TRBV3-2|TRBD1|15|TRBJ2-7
TGTGCCAGCAGCCTTCGGACAGGGGGGGAGACGGAGCAGTACTTC
CASSLRTGGETEQYF
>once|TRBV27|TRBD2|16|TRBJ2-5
TGTGCCAGCAGTCCAAGACTAGCGGGGGGGCCCGAGACCCAGTACTTC
CASSPRLAGGPETQYF
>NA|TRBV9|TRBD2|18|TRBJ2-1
TGTGCCAGCAGCGTTGGGACTAGCGGGGGGGCCGTCTACAATGAGCAGTTCTTC
CASSVGTSGGAVYNEQFF
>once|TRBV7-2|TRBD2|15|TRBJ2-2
TGTGCCAGCAGCTTAGCTCCTAGCGGGGCCGGGGAGCTGTTTTTT
CASSLAPSGAGELFF
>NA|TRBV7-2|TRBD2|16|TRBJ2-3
TGTGCCAGCAGCTTCTACTCGGCGGGGGGCAAAGATACGCAGTATTTT
CASSFYSAGGKDTQYF
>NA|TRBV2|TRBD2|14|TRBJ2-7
TGTGCCAGCAGAGCGGCGGGGGGGCACAACGAGCAGTACTTC
CASRAAGGHNEQYF
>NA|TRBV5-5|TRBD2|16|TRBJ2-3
TGTGCCAGCAGCGCGAAGGGGACTAGCTCGTCAGATACGCAGTATTTT
CASSAKGTSSSDTQYF
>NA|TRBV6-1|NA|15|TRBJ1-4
TGTGCCAGCAGTGAGGTGCAGGGAACTAATGAAAAACTGTTTTTT
CASSEVQGTNEKLFF
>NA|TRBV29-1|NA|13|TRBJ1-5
TGCAGCGTTGCAGGGGCAAGCAATCAGCCCCAGCATTTT
CSVAGASNQPQHF
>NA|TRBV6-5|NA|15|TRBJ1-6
TGTGCCAGCAGTTACTCCGGGAGGAAGAATTCACCCCTCCACTTT
CASSYSGRKNSPLHF
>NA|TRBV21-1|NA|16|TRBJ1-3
TGTGCCAGCAGCAAAAGGGGACAGGGGGACGGAAACACCATATATTTT
CASSKRGQGDGNTIYF
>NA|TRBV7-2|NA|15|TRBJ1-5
TGTGCCAGCAGCTTAGTTTTAGGAGTCAATCAGCCCCAGCATTTT
CASSLVLGVNQPQHF
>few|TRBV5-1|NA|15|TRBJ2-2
TGCGCCAGCAGCTTGGCCGCGCTACTAACCGGGGAGCTGTTTTTT
CASSLAALLTGELFF
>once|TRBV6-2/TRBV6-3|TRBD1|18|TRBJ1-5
TGTGCCAGCAGCCACCTCACGACCGGGACAGGGGGCGGTCAGCCCCAGCATTTT
CASSHLTTGTGGGQPQHF
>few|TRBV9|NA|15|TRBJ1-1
TGTGCCAGCAGCGTGCCGACAGGAACGAACACTGAAGCTTTCTTT
CASSVPTGTNTEAFF
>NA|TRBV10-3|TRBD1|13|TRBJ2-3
TGTGCCATCAGTGACAGGGGGCAAGATACGCAGTATTTT
CAISDRGQDTQYF
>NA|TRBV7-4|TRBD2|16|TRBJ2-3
TGTGCCAGCGACGTAGCGGGGGGTTCTAGCACAGATACGCAGTATTTT
CASDVAGGSSTDTQYF
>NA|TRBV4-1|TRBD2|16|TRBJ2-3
TGCGCCAGCAGCCAAGAGGCAGCGGGGAGCACAGATACGCAGTATTTT
CASSQEAAGSTDTQYF
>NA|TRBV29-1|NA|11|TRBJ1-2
TGCAGCGTTGATACAGGTCCTGGCTACACCTTC
CSVDTGPGYTF
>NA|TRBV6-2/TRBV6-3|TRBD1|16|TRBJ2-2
TGTGCCAGCAGCCCCCCGGACAGGAGAGAGACCGGGGAGCTGTTTTTT
CASSPPDRRETGELFF
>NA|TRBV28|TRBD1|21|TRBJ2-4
TGTGCCAGCAGTTTAAGGGTGGACAGGGATGGAATTTTCATAGCCAAAAACATTCAGTACTTC
CASSLRVDRDGIFIAKNIQYF
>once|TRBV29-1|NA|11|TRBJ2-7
TGCAGCGGCAGAAACAGGGACGAGCAGTACTTC
CSGRNRDEQYF
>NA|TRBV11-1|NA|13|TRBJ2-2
TGTGCCAGCAGCTTATTTTCATCCGGGGAGCTGTTTTTT
CASSLFSSGELFF
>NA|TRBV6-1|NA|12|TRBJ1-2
TGTGCCAGCAGTGAAGGAGACTATGGCTACACCTTC
CASSEGDYGYTF
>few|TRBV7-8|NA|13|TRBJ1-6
TGTGCCAGCAGCTTAGTACTCGGTGGACCCCTCCACTTT
CASSLVLGGPLHF
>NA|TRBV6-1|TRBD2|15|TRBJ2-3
TGTGCCAGCAGCCTACTAGCGGGGGGCACAGATACGCAGTATTTT
CASSLLAGGTDTQYF
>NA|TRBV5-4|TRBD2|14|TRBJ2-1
TGTGCCAGTCCGCAGCGGGGGCCCTACAATGAGCAGTTCTTC
CASPQRGPYNEQFF
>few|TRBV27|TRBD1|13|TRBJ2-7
TGTGCCAGCAGCCCCGGGACAGCCTACGAGCAGTACTTC
CASSPGTAYEQYF
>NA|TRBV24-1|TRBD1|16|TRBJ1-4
TGTGCCACCAGTGAACACGGACAGGGGCTAGGGGAAAAACTGTTTTTT
CATSEHGQGLGEKLFF
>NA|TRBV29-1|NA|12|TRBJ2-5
TGCAGCGTTACAGAACACCAAGAGACCCAGTACTTC
CSVTEHQETQYF
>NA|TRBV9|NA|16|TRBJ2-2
TGTGCCAGCAGCCCTCAGATGCGGCTCCACACCGGGGAGCTGTTTTTT
CASSPQMRLHTGELFF
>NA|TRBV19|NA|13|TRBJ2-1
TGTGCCAGTAGTATAAACCCCGACTATGAGCAGTTCTTC
CASSINPDYEQFF
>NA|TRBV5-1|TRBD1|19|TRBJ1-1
TGCGCCAGCAGCTTGGACCGACAGGGGGCGCTTTCCATGAACACTGAAGCTTTCTTT
CASSLDRQGALSMNTEAFF
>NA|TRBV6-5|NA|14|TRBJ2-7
TGTGCCAGCAGTTACTCGGGCAGGACCTACGAGCAGTACTTC
CASSYSGRTYEQYF
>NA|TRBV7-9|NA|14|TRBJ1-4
TGTGCCAGCAGCTTACCGATACAAAATGAAAAACTGTTTTTT
CASSLPIQNEKLFF
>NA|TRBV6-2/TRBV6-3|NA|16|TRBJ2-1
TGTGCCAGCAGTTATAACGCGGGGCCCTCATACAATGAGCAGTTCTTC
CASSYNAGPSYNEQFF
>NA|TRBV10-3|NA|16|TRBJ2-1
TGTGCCATCAGTGGGGGGCGAGGGGCGGTGGACAATGAGCAGTTCTTC
CAISGGRGAVDNEQFF
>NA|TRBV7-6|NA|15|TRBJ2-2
TGTGCCAGCAGCTCCCTGGACTCGACTACCGGGGAGCTGTTTTTT
CASSSLDSTTGELFF
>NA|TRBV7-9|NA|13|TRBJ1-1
TGTGCCAGCAGCTTACTAAGGAACACTGAAGCTTTCTTT
CASSLLRNTEAFF
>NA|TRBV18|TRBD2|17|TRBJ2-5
TGTGCCAGCTCCCCTCCCCGCGGGGGAGACCTGCAAGAGACCCAGTACTTC
CASSPPRGGDLQETQYF
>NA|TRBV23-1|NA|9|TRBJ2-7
TGCGCCAGCACTCTCGAGCAGTACTTC
CASTLEQYF
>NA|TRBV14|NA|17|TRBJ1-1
TGTGCCAGCAGCCAAAGGGGCTTCCGACAGGTGAACACTGAAGCTTTCTTT
CASSQRGFRQVNTEAFF
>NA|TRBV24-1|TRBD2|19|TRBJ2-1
TGTGCCACCAGTGATCAGGGGACTAGCGGGATATCCTCCTACAATGAGCAGTTCTTC
CATSDQGTSGISSYNEQFF
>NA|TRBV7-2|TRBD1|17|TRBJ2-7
TGTGCCAGCAGCTTAACAGGGGGTTCCTACTACCCCTACGAGCAGTACTTC
CASSLTGGSYYPYEQYF
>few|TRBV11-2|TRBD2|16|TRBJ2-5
TGTGCCAGCAGCTTAGACCTAGCGGGGGGCCAAAAGACCCAGTACTTC
CASSLDLAGGQKTQYF
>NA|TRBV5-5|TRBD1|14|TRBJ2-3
TGTGCCAGCAGCTCCAGGGGGCGCACAGATACGCAGTATTTT
CASSSRGRTDTQYF